This is a list of T cell receptor beta chains from one sample in a study of cytomegalovirus exposure and HLA in healthy donors. TCRdb keeps only in-frame clones here, not all; method: immunoSEQ multiplex PCR. Here the sample spans approximately 110,000 clones, approximately 78% being singletons. Sequenced sample: PBMCs. Receptors originate from a man aged 35 to 55 in good health and CMV-seronegative. Each CDR3 is given with its conserved first and last residue. D genes are given only for firm matches. The size entry is marked missing in some rows and otherwise reads once, few, many or a size class.

D: TRBD1; J: TRBJ2-4; size: .; V: TRBV14; length: 14; CDR3: CASSPWTGENIQYF; DNA: TGTGCCAGCAGCCCGTGGACAGGGGAAAACATTCAGTACTTC
D: TRBD1; J: TRBJ1-2; size: .; V: TRBV5-1; length: 12; CDR3: CASTTGSHGYTF; DNA: TGCGCCAGCACGACAGGGAGCCATGGCTACACCTTC
D: TRBD1; J: TRBJ1-2; size: .; V: TRBV6-5; length: 14; CDR3: CASRPDRELEGYTF; DNA: TGTGCCAGCAGGCCCGACAGGGAGCTTGAGGGCTACACCTTC
D: .; J: TRBJ2-7; size: .; V: TRBV7-9; length: 18; CDR3: CASSFTAGYYSAPYEQYF; DNA: TGTGCCAGCAGCTTCACCGCAGGGTACTATTCAGCCCCTTACGAGCAGTACTTC
D: TRBD1; J: TRBJ1-6; size: .; V: TRBV9; length: 16; CDR3: CASSVGTGGALSPLHF; DNA: TGTGCCAGCAGCGTAGGCACAGGGGGCGCTTTGTCACCCCTCCACTTT
D: TRBD1; J: TRBJ1-6; size: .; V: TRBV5-1; length: 15; CDR3: CASSLEGQTNSPLHF; DNA: TGCGCCAGCAGCTTGGAGGGACAGACTAATTCACCCCTCCACTTT
D: TRBD1; J: TRBJ1-5; size: .; V: TRBV19; length: 19; CDR3: CASSTPGQPERNSNQPQHF; DNA: TGTGCCAGTAGTACCCCGGGACAGCCAGAGAGGAATAGCAATCAGCCCCAGCATTTT
D: TRBD1; J: TRBJ2-5; size: .; V: TRBV7-8; length: 15; CDR3: CASSMGQGWQETQYF; DNA: TGTGCCAGCAGCATGGGACAGGGTTGGCAAGAGACCCAGTACTTC
D: .; J: TRBJ1-2; size: .; V: TRBV18; length: 13; CDR3: CASSPSSNYGYTF; DNA: TGTGCCAGCTCACCTAGCAGCAACTATGGCTACACCTTC
D: .; J: TRBJ2-3; size: .; V: TRBV6-6; length: 14; CDR3: CASTTGWVTDTQYF; DNA: TGTGCCAGCACAACAGGGTGGGTTACAGATACGCAGTATTTT
D: TRBD1; J: TRBJ1-5; size: .; V: TRBV2; length: 15; CDR3: CASNRDRLSNQPQHF; DNA: TGTGCCAGCAATAGGGACAGATTGAGCAATCAGCCCCAGCATTTT
D: .; J: TRBJ1-2; size: .; V: TRBV4-1; length: 14; CDR3: CASSHPGINYGYTF; DNA: TGCGCCAGCAGCCACCCGGGTATCAACTATGGCTACACCTTC
D: .; J: TRBJ1-2; size: .; V: TRBV7-2; length: 15; CDR3: CASSFSPDSWDGYTF; DNA: TGTGCCAGCAGCTTCAGTCCGGACTCCTGGGATGGCTACACCTTC
D: .; J: TRBJ1-2; size: .; V: TRBV7-2; length: 15; CDR3: CASSSTGSANYGYTF; DNA: TGTGCCAGCAGCTCGACCGGGAGCGCAAACTATGGCTACACCTTC
D: .; J: TRBJ2-1; size: .; V: TRBV9; length: 16; CDR3: CASSVEPGNTYNEQFF; DNA: TGTGCCAGCAGCGTAGAGCCCGGGAACACCTACAATGAGCAGTTCTTC
D: .; J: TRBJ1-1; size: .; V: TRBV5-1; length: 15; CDR3: CASSLNPGSNTEAFF; DNA: TGCGCCAGCAGCTTGAACCCGGGGTCGAACACTGAAGCTTTCTTT
D: .; J: TRBJ1-2; size: .; V: TRBV7-9; length: 13; CDR3: CASSVNMDYGYTF; DNA: TGTGCCAGCAGCGTGAACATGGACTATGGCTACACCTTC
D: .; J: TRBJ2-7; size: .; V: TRBV20-1; length: 11; CDR3: CMVGGGYEQYF; DNA: TGCATGGTGGGAGGTGGCTACGAGCAGTACTTC
D: TRBD2; J: TRBJ2-3; size: .; V: TRBV19; length: 14; CDR3: CASRPGLSTDTQYF; DNA: TGTGCCAGTAGACCGGGACTAAGCACAGATACGCAGTATTTT
D: TRBD1; J: TRBJ1-2; size: .; V: TRBV2; length: 14; CDR3: CASRRDRGAYGYTF; DNA: TGTGCCAGCAGAAGGGACAGGGGGGCCTATGGCTACACCTTC
D: TRBD2; J: TRBJ2-1; size: .; V: TRBV5-1; length: 15; CDR3: CASSLGLAGGGEQFF; DNA: TGCGCCAGCAGCTTAGGACTAGCGGGGGGTGGTGAGCAGTTCTTC
D: .; J: TRBJ2-3; size: .; V: TRBV6-5; length: 13; CDR3: CASSLWRADTQYF; DNA: TGTGCCAGCAGTTTGTGGAGAGCAGATACGCAGTATTTT
D: .; J: TRBJ2-2; size: .; V: TRBV2; length: 14; CDR3: CASSARVRTGELFF; DNA: TGTGCCAGCAGTGCGAGGGTTCGCACCGGGGAGCTGTTTTTT
D: .; J: TRBJ2-3; size: .; V: TRBV6-5; length: 15; CDR3: CATALRAGERNTQYF; DNA: TGTGCCACCGCCTTGAGGGCAGGGGAGAGAAATACGCAGTATTTT
D: .; J: TRBJ1-1; size: .; V: TRBV30; length: 11; CDR3: CAWNRGTEAFF; DNA: TGTGCCTGGAATAGGGGCACTGAAGCTTTCTTT
D: .; J: TRBJ2-1; size: once; V: TRBV7-9; length: 11; CDR3: CASSFSGEQFF; DNA: TGTGCCAGCAGCTTTTCGGGTGAGCAGTTCTTC
D: TRBD1; J: TRBJ2-1; size: few; V: TRBV6-4; length: 15; CDR3: CASSSDGTGVNEQFF; DNA: TGTGCCAGCAGTTCTGATGGGACAGGGGTCAATGAGCAGTTCTTC
D: .; J: TRBJ1-5; size: few; V: TRBV7-9; length: 14; CDR3: CALGGQNGNQPQHF; DNA: TGTGCCCTAGGCGGACAGAATGGGAATCAGCCCCAGCATTTT
D: TRBD1; J: TRBJ1-3; size: .; V: TRBV2; length: 18; CDR3: CASRGTGTGDTSGNTIYF; DNA: TGTGCCAGCAGGGGCACCGGGACAGGGGATACCTCTGGAAACACCATATATTTT
D: TRBD2; J: TRBJ2-5; size: few; V: TRBV5-1; length: 13; CDR3: CASSTTSVETQYF; DNA: TGCGCCAGCAGCACTACTAGCGTAGAGACCCAGTACTTC
D: TRBD1; J: TRBJ2-5; size: .; V: TRBV19; length: 14; CDR3: CASSPGGQGKTQYF; DNA: TGTGCCAGTAGTCCCGGAGGACAGGGGAAGACCCAGTACTTC
D: .; J: TRBJ2-1; size: .; V: TRBV7-8; length: 17; CDR3: CASSNLGRGSAHDEQFF; DNA: TGTGCCAGCAGCAACCTGGGGAGGGGGTCAGCGCACGATGAGCAGTTCTTC
D: .; J: TRBJ2-6; size: .; V: TRBV9; length: 16; CDR3: CASSALTGLGANVLTF; DNA: TGTGCCAGCAGCGCTCTCACAGGGCTCGGGGCCAACGTCCTGACTTTC
D: TRBD1; J: TRBJ1-1; size: .; V: TRBV6-4; length: 17; CDR3: CASSDSTEWGQGLGAFF; DNA: TGTGCCAGCAGTGACTCGACGGAGTGGGGACAGGGTCTCGGAGCTTTCTTT
D: .; J: TRBJ1-2; size: .; V: TRBV6-1; length: 14; CDR3: CASSEASRYGGYTF; DNA: TGTGCCAGCAGTGAAGCGAGCAGGTACGGTGGCTACACCTTC
D: .; J: TRBJ2-2; size: .; V: TRBV19; length: 15; CDR3: CASSPRGLNTGELFF; DNA: TGTGCCAGTAGTCCGCGCGGGTTGAACACCGGGGAGCTGTTTTTT
D: .; J: TRBJ2-3; size: .; V: TRBV7-9; length: 14; CDR3: CASSLAEGSDTQYF; DNA: TGTGCCAGCAGCTTAGCGGAGGGTTCAGATACGCAGTATTTT
D: .; J: TRBJ1-6; size: .; V: TRBV25-1; length: 14; CDR3: CASSQGAGNSPLHF; DNA: TGTGCCAGCAGTCAAGGGGCCGGTAATTCACCCCTCCACTTT
D: .; J: TRBJ1-1; size: .; V: TRBV15; length: 16; CDR3: CATSREGTGGNTEAFF; DNA: TGTGCCACCAGCAGAGAGGGTACGGGGGGGAACACTGAAGCTTTCTTT
D: .; J: TRBJ2-7; size: .; V: TRBV5-4; length: 15; CDR3: CASSLAAGTPYEQYF; DNA: TGTGCCAGCAGCTTGGCCGCGGGAACCCCCTACGAGCAGTACTTC
D: TRBD2; J: TRBJ2-1; size: .; V: TRBV5-4; length: 14; CDR3: CASSFSGGEREQFF; DNA: TGTGCCAGCAGCTTTAGCGGGGGGGAGCGAGAGCAGTTCTTC
D: .; J: TRBJ2-5; size: .; V: TRBV4-2; length: 10; CDR3: CASGGETQYF; DNA: TGTGCCAGCGGGGGGGAGACCCAGTACTTC
D: TRBD2; J: TRBJ2-1; size: .; V: TRBV2; length: 14; CDR3: CASELAGGQGEQFF; DNA: TGTGCCAGTGAATTAGCGGGGGGGCAAGGTGAGCAGTTCTTC
D: TRBD2; J: TRBJ2-2; size: .; V: TRBV27; length: 15; CDR3: CASSSTTSGTGELFF; DNA: TGTGCCAGCAGTTCCACGACTAGCGGCACCGGGGAGCTGTTTTTT